The next 4 T cell receptor beta chains were all read from a single sample in a study of T-cell reconstitution after alpha-beta-depleted transplantation in children. As it was prepared, the TCRbeta library received unique molecular identifiers. In TCRdb, the PCR reads were re-called with MiXCR into one record per CDR3 protein. The data show about 270,000 distinct CDR3 sequences, 9.5% to 10% seen once. Specimen: PBMCs from the stem cell graft donor, collected from the stem cell graft. Source of these receptors: a human donor who donated a stem cell graft to a child with SCID.

The rearrangement uses TRBV6-5 and TRBJ2-7; 8 nucleotides match TRBD1. The V segment lost 2 bases and the J segment 5 bases; nucleotides outside the gene matches: 8. Germline loops: CDR1 MNHEY, CDR2 SVGAGI. The length of the CDR3 is 15 residues. Here the CDR3 reads CASSYLAGGRDEQYF. The CDR3 bases are TGTGCCAGCAGTTACCTGGCAGGGGGCAGGGACGAGCAGTACTTC.

V gene TRBV6-4 combines with J gene TRBJ2-6; 11 nucleotides line up with TRBD2. With V trimmed by 5 bases and J by 0 bases, 3 bases remained unmatched. The CDR3 sequence is 17 residues long. Germline assignment: CDR1 MRHNA and CDR2 SNTAGT. Here the CDR3 reads CASSRLAGSSGANVLTF. The CDR3, as DNA: TGTGCCAGCAGTCGACTAGCGGGGAGCTCTGGGGCCAACGTCCTGACTTTC.

The J gene is TRBJ2-5, the V gene TRBV5-1, with TRBD2 matching 10 bases. Looked up from germline, CDR1 is SGHRS and CDR2 is YFSETQ. Trimming took 3 bases from V and 1 from J; bases not matched to a gene: 6. The CDR3 has 16 residues. In DNA form, the CDR3 reads TGCGCCAGCAGCTCCAGCGGGGGGGCGGTCCAAGAGACCCAGTACTTC. This codes for CASSSSGGAVQETQYF.

This clonotype has more than one count but fewer than ten. J is TRBJ1-1 and V is TRBV29-1, with D possibly matching TRBD1 (5 bases). This CDR3 region has 13 residues. V lost 4 bases and J lost 5, with 14 bases in between. Germline values: CDR1 SQVTM, CDR2 ANQGSEA. The CDR3 DNA reads TGCAGCGTTGGAAGGGGAGGATGGACTGAAGCTTTCTTT. Encoded protein: CSVGRGGWTEAFF.